Following are 22 T cell receptor beta chains from one sample sequenced in a study of blood T cell repertoires in COVID-19 (dated by TCRdb to about 2020). To prepare the library, the immunoSEQ multiplex PCR assay was applied. TCRdb carries this immuneACCESS record with in-frame sequences only. Its versions omit some clonotypes, under half of them owing to an unresolved V gene in the studies checked, with the rest unexplained. The sample table holds about 74,000 clones, of which 70% to 90% were seen once. The ten biggest clones cover about 2.9% of the sample. The sample taken for sequencing was peripheral blood. The receptors shown here come from a man between 65 and 85 years old with active or convalescent COVID-19.

This clone was seen once. The genes are TRBV6-1 and TRBJ1-1, with D possibly TRBD1 on 5 matching bases. CDR3 length: 13 amino acids. Trimming stripped 2 bases from V and 11 bases from J, with 15 bases between. The germline V gene has CDR1 MNHNS and CDR2 SASEGT. CDR3 loop: CASSERAQGIAFF. The CDR3 DNA reads as TGTGCCAGCAGTGAAAGGGCTCAGGGAATTGCTTTCTTT.

This clone has a handful of counts. This chain connects TRBV7-9 to TRBJ2-3, with TRBD1 as a possible D gene (6 bases). Germline loops: CDR1 SEHNR, CDR2 FQNEAQ (reference sequence). CDR3 length: 13 amino acids. V was clipped by 5 bases and J by 4 bases, with 10 bases between them. CDR3 region: CASSPRGPDTQYF. CDR3 DNA: TGTGCCAGCAGCCCCAGGGGCCCAGATACGCAGTATTTT. Based on the CDR3 plus reference TRBV7-9 and TRBJ2-3, the full variable domain is DTGVSQNPRHKITKRGQNVTFRCDPISEHNRLYWYRQTLGQGPEFLTYFQNEAQLEKSRLLSDRFSAERPKGSFSTLEIQRTEQGDSAMYLCASSPRGPDTQYFGPGTRLTVL.

The chain is built from TRBV5-1 and TRBJ2-3, with 7 bases that match TRBD2. Germline values: CDR1 SGHRS, CDR2 YFSETQ. V was pared by 6 bases and J by 2 bases, with 6 bases of the junction left unmatched. This CDR3 has 14 amino acids. This CDR3 reads CASTWTRNTDTQYF. In DNA, the CDR3 is TGCGCCAGCACCTGGACTAGAAACACAGATACGCAGTATTTT.

The chain carries TRBV25-1 and TRBJ1-6, with a possible D match to TRBD1 (5 bases). Germline-derived CDR1 and CDR2 are MGHDK and SYGVNS. Trimming stripped 8 bases from V and 10 bases from J, with 15 bases between. CDR3 length: 13 residues. This CDR3 is CASQRGLGSPLHF. For the CDR3, the DNA is TGTGCCAGCCAGCGGGGCCTAGGATCACCCCTCCACTTT.

The chain links TRBV28 to TRBJ1-1; D may be TRBD1 (5 bases). Trimming stripped 6 bases from V and 5 bases from J, with 16 bases between. This CDR3 spans 14 amino acids. Germline V gene data show CDR1 as MDHEN and CDR2 as SYDVKM. In DNA, the CDR3 is TGTGCCAGCAGGCGCCCTGGGGCAGTTACTGAAGCTTTCTTT. It codes for CASRRPGAVTEAFF.

This clone was recorded only once. V usage is TRBV21-1 and J usage is TRBJ2-3; the D call in the table, TRBD1, was not verified against the DNA. TRBV21-1 is a recognized pseudogene. This CDR3 contains 19 residues. CDR3 sequence reads: CASRKGTGVRRRSTDTQYF. In DNA, the CDR3 is TGTGCCAGCAGAAAGGGGACAGGGGTCCGCCGCCGCTCCACAGATACGCAGTATTTT.

V gene TRBV10-3 combines with J gene TRBJ2-1; 7 bases agree with TRBD2. Trimming removed 8 bases from V and 12 bases from J; junction bases left unmatched: 19. Germline values: CDR1 ENHRY, CDR2 SYGVKD. This CDR3 is 15 amino acids long. The CDR3 here is CAIGGGTLTEMRQFF. CDR3 DNA sequence: TGTGCCATCGGGGGGGGGACGTTAACTGAGATGAGGCAGTTCTTC.

This sequence joins TRBV30 and TRBJ1-4; 7 bases agree with TRBD1. The length of the CDR3 is 14 residues. From germline, CDR1 is GTSNPN and CDR2 SVGIG (reference sequence). V was clipped by 2 bases and J by 8 bases; unmatched bases: 8. In DNA form, the CDR3 reads TGTGCCTGGAGTCGAGGGGGCGCTGGAGAAAAACTGTTTTTT. Encoded protein: CAWSRGGAGEKLFF.

The chain combines TRBV5-4 with TRBJ2-5; D perhaps matches TRBD1 (6 bases). Trimming took off 3 bases at V and 4 bases at J, with 13 bases between the two ends. The length of the CDR3 is 14 residues. CDR1 and CDR2 (germline): SGHNT, YYREEE (reference sequence). CDR3 amino acids: CASSSQQGPETQYF. For the CDR3, the DNA is TGTGCCAGCAGCTCCCAACAGGGCCCAGAGACCCAGTACTTC. The full variable domain, in which reference TRBV5-4 and TRBJ2-5 provide the parts outside the CDR3, is ETGVTQSPTHLIKTRGQQVTLRCSSQSGHNTVSWYQQALGQGPQFIFQYYREEENGRGNFPPRFSGLQFPNYSSELNVNALELDDSALYLCASSSQQGPETQYFGPGTRLLVL.

This sequence joins TRBV7-2 and TRBJ2-2, with 7 bases matching TRBD1. V lost 1 base and J lost 5; bases outside the gene matches: 4. CDR1 and CDR2 (germline): SGHTA, FQGNSA. This CDR3 is built from 15 residues. CDR3 nucleotide sequence: TGTGCCAGCAGCTTAGTGTTCAGGGGGACCGGGGAGCTGTTTTTT. Encoded protein: CASSLVFRGTGELFF. The entire variable domain, with the rest obtained from reference TRBV7-2 and TRBJ2-2, is as follows: GAGVSQSPSNKVTEKGKDVELRCDPISGHTALYWYRQSLGQGLEFLIYFQGNSAPDKSGLPSDRFSAERTGGSVSTLTIQRTQQEDSAVYLCASSLVFRGTGELFFGEGSRLTVL.

The chain combines TRBV9 with TRBJ1-1; perhaps TRBD1 as D (6 bases). Germline values: CDR1 SGDLS, CDR2 YYNGEE. The CDR3 has 14 amino acids. V lost 3 bases, J lost 4 bases, and 13 bases lay in between. CDR3 loop: CASSGPGEGTEAFF. In nucleotides, the CDR3 is TGTGCCAGCAGCGGCCCAGGGGAAGGCACTGAAGCTTTCTTT.

This clone was observed once. The chain uses TRBV19 and TRBJ2-7; D is perhaps TRBD2 (5 bases). V lost 1 base and J lost 6, with 19 bases in between. This CDR3 is 16 amino acids long. Germline CDR1 is LNHDA and CDR2 is SQIVND (reference sequence). CDR3 region: CASSIAITRGSREQYF. In DNA, the CDR3 is TGTGCCAGTAGTATAGCTATTACTAGAGGCTCTCGCGAGCAGTACTTC. Looking up the rest from reference TRBV19 and TRBJ2-7 gives the full variable domain: DGGITQSPKYLFRKEGQNVTLSCEQNLNHDAMYWYRQDPGQGLRLIYYSQIVNDFQKGDIAEGYSVSREKKESFPLTVTSAQKNPTAFYLCASSIAITRGSREQYFGPGTRLTVT.

The chain couples TRBV11-3 to TRBJ2-1; 8 bases line up with TRBD1. The germline V gene has CDR1 SGHNT and CDR2 YENEEA. V shed 3 bases, J shed 8 bases, and the junction held 6 bases outside the gene matches. The CDR3 extends over 14 amino acids. The chain's CDR3 is CASSFFQGADEQFF. DNA for the CDR3: TGTGCCAGCAGCTTCTTCCAGGGGGCCGATGAGCAGTTCTTC.

The chain recombines TRBV10-2 with TRBJ2-3; D perhaps matches TRBD1 (6 bases). Germline V gene sequence: CDR1 WSHSY, CDR2 SAAADI. With 10 bases removed from V and 0 bases from J, the gap between germline ends came to 14 bases. This CDR3 has 14 amino acids. CDR3 in amino acids: CAILRGLSTDTQYF. The CDR3 DNA reads as TGCGCCATTCTTAGGGGGTTAAGCACAGATACGCAGTATTTT.

The V and J genes are TRBV5-1 and TRBJ2-7, with 9 bases identical to TRBD2. CDR1 and CDR2 from the germline V gene are SGHRS and YFSETQ. The CDR3 loop spans 15 amino acids. V lost 3 bases, J lost 6 bases, and 10 bases stayed unmatched. The CDR3 DNA sequence: TGCGCCAGCAGCTCCCTAGCTAGCGGGGATCTCGAGCAGTACTTC. Its protein product is CASSSLASGDLEQYF.

This clone appeared once. V is TRBV15 and J is TRBJ1-6; tentatively, D is TRBD1 (6 bases). The germline V gene has CDR1 LNHNV and CDR2 YYDKDF (reference sequence). The CDR3 covers 14 residues. V was clipped by 5 bases and J by 5 bases, with 10 bases between them. CDR3 protein: CATSRNRDNSPLHF. Here the CDR3 DNA reads TGTGCCACCAGCCGTAACAGGGATAATTCACCCCTCCACTTT.

This chain connects TRBV2 to TRBJ2-7; perhaps TRBD1 as D (6 bases). Germline CDR1 is SNHLY and CDR2 is FYNNEI. This CDR3 has 13 amino acids. Trimming took 6 bases from V and 1 from J, leaving 10 bases between them. CDR3 sequence (DNA): TGTGCCAGCAGCTTCACAGGGTCCTACGAGCAGTACTTC. Its protein is CASSFTGSYEQYF.

The V gene is TRBV2, the J gene TRBJ2-2; 8 bases line up with TRBD2. In germline, CDR1 is SNHLY, CDR2 FYNNEI. CDR3 length: 14 residues. Germline trimming cut 6 bases from V and 3 bases from J; bases unmatched to any gene: 3. CDR3 residues: CASSLAGDTGELFF. In DNA form, the CDR3 reads TGTGCCAGCAGCCTAGCGGGCGACACCGGGGAGCTGTTTTTT.

The chain employs TRBV19 and TRBJ1-2; possible D gene TRBD1, 5 bases. V gave up 5 bases and J gave up 2 bases, with 24 bases separating them. CDR3 length equals 18 residues. The germline CDR1 and CDR2 sequences are LNHDA and SQIVND (reference sequence). The CDR3 DNA sequence: TGTGCCAGTAGTGCCGCGACCGTCGGGGGTCGTATCAACTATGGCTACACCTTC. Its protein product is CASSAATVGGRINYGYTF.

The chain is built from TRBV5-4 and TRBJ2-5; tentative D call: TRBD1 (5 bases). With 0 bases removed from V and 3 bases from J, the gap between germline ends came to 9 bases. CDR3 size: 14 residues. Germline assignment: CDR1 SGHNT and CDR2 YYREEE (reference sequence). The CDR3 region has the DNA TGTGCCAGCAGCTTGGGGCAGGGTGAAGAGACCCAGTACTTC. This gives the protein CASSLGQGEETQYF.

V usage is TRBV9 and J usage is TRBJ2-2, with TRBD1 identical over 7 bases. V gave up 5 bases and J gave up 2 bases; unmatched junction bases: 6. The CDR3 consists of 15 residues. Germline V gene data show CDR1 as SGDLS and CDR2 as YYNGEE. CDR3 bases: TGTGCCAGCAGAGCCGGGACAGCTAACACCGGGGAGCTGTTTTTT. As protein: CASRAGTANTGELFF.

This chain connects TRBV29-1 to TRBJ2-3, with 12 positions matching TRBD1. The CDR3 runs to 15 residues. The germline CDR1 and CDR2 sequences are SQVTM and ANQGSEA. V was pared by 4 bases and J by 6 bases, with 8 bases of the junction left unmatched. Written as DNA, the CDR3 is TGCAGCGTTGGCCCGGGACAGGGGGCTATGGATACGCAGTATTTT. It is translated as CSVGPGQGAMDTQYF.